What follows are 20 T cell receptor beta chains derived from one specimen sequenced in a study of spatial heterogeneity in lung cancer. Study-wide results and limits: The number of expanded tumor alpha and beta chains correlated with mutation number.

These receptors have no known antigen. TCRdb re-analysed the 5' RACE reads in MiXCR, keeping a single row per CDR3 protein. The sample includes 25,000 to 30,000 distinct CDR3 sequences, about 7.6% seen only once; the top ten take around 25%. The time point here: sample taken at primary tumor resection. The starting material was lung tumor tissue, obtained at surgery. These receptor sequences come from a male donor with early-stage non-small cell lung cancer.

The chain recombines TRBV7-2 with TRBJ2-3, with TRBD1 as a possible D gene (5 bases). Trimming removed 1 base at V and 2 bases at J, with 13 bases between. The CDR3 extends over 16 amino acids. Germline assignment: CDR1 SGHTA and CDR2 FQGNSA. The CDR3 loop is CASSLGRRGFTDTQYF. Written as DNA, the CDR3 is TGTGCCAGCAGCTTAGGAAGAAGGGGTTTCACAGATACGCAGTATTTT. Drawing the rest from reference TRBV7-2 and TRBJ2-3, the complete variable domain is GAGVSQSPSNKVTEKGKDVELRCDPISGHTALYWYRQSLGQGLEFLIYFQGNSAPDKSGLPSDRFSAERTGGSVSTLTIQRTQQEDSAVYLCASSLGRRGFTDTQYFGPGTRLTVL.

Ten or more counts support this clonotype. The V and J genes are TRBV7-2 and TRBJ2-3, with 8 bases that match TRBD2. Germline CDR1 SGHTA, CDR2 FQGNSA. The CDR3 totals 16 residues. V lost 5 bases and J lost 4; bases outside the gene matches: 11. CDR3 sequence reads: CASSPWERGTADTQYF. The CDR3 DNA follows: TGTGCCAGCAGCCCCTGGGAGCGGGGGACGGCAGATACGCAGTATTTT. Looking up the rest from reference TRBV7-2 and TRBJ2-3 gives the full variable domain: GAGVSQSPSNKVTEKGKDVELRCDPISGHTALYWYRQSLGQGLEFLIYFQGNSAPDKSGLPSDRFSAERTGGSVSTLTIQRTQQEDSAVYLCASSPWERGTADTQYFGPGTRLTVL.

The sample holds many counts of this clonotype. V gene TRBV3-1 combines with J gene TRBJ2-3; D remains unclear. Germline V gives CDR1 LGHDT, CDR2 YNNKEL (reference sequence). Trimming left V 4 bases short and J 5 bases short, with 10 bases between. This CDR3 is built from 13 residues. This CDR3 is CASSPPGQDTQYF. CDR3 nucleotide sequence: TGTGCCAGCAGCCCCCCCGGGCAAGATACGCAGTATTTT.

The chain employs TRBV5-1 and TRBJ2-7; 7 nucleotides line up with TRBD1. Germline V gene lookup returns CDR1 SGHRS and CDR2 YFSETQ. This CDR3 has 15 residues. The junction had 5 bases not matched to a gene; V was cut back by 0 bases and J by 2 bases. In nucleotides, the CDR3 is TGCGCCAGCAGCTTGGTAACAGGGGCTACCTACGAGCAGTACTTC. As protein: CASSLVTGATYEQYF.

There are many counts of this clonotype. The rearrangement links TRBV2 to TRBJ2-6; possibly TRBD1 for D (6 bases). Germline V gene sequence: CDR1 SNHLY, CDR2 FYNNEI. CDR3 length: 18 amino acids. Trimming removed 2 bases from V and 4 bases from J, with 18 bases in between. DNA of the CDR3: TGTGCCAGCAGTGAAATGGGCAGGGGTTCAGCAGGGGCCAACGTCCTGACTTTC. This codes for CASSEMGRGSAGANVLTF.

This clonotype was detected ten times or more. The chain uses TRBV4-1 and TRBJ1-2; TRBD1 is a possible D gene (5 bases). The CDR3 sequence is 15 residues long. The germline V gene has CDR1 MGHRA and CDR2 YSYEKL. V shed 0 bases and J shed 4 bases, with 12 bases lying between them. The CDR3 spells CASSQEGELVYGYTF. The CDR3 nucleotides are TGCGCCAGCAGCCAAGAAGGGGAGCTGGTCTATGGCTACACCTTC.

This clonotype appeared many times. The chain joins TRBV28 to TRBJ2-2, with D tentatively TRBD1 or TRBD2 (5 bases each). V was trimmed by 1 base and J by 0 bases, leaving 12 bases between them. Germline lookup yields CDR1 MDHEN and CDR2 SYDVKM. The CDR3 extends over 17 amino acids. CDR3 nucleotides: TGTGCCAGCAGTTTATCGTTCGGGGCCTCGAACACCGGGGAGCTGTTTTTT. Residues: CASSLSFGASNTGELFF.

This clonotype was seen at least ten times. The chain recombines TRBV5-1 with TRBJ1-2, with unresolved D. The CDR3 sequence is 13 residues long. The V gene's germline CDR1 is SGHRS and CDR2 YFSETQ. The V end lost 4 bases, the J end lost 1 base, and 8 bases lay between the germline ends. This CDR3 is CASSPWGNYGYTF. Written as DNA, the CDR3 is TGCGCCAGCAGCCCCTGGGGTAACTATGGCTACACCTTC. Full variable domain (remainder filled in from reference TRBV5-1 and TRBJ1-2): KAGVTQTPRYLIKTRGQQVTLSCSPISGHRSVSWYQQTPGQGLQFLFEYFSETQRNKGNFPGRFSGRQFSNSRSEMNVSTLELGDSALYLCASSPWGNYGYTFGSGTRLTVV.

At least ten counts were recorded for this clonotype. For the CDR3, the DNA is TGCGCCAGCAGCCAAGATAGGGAACAGGGGGCAGTGGGAGATACGCAGTATTTT. Translation: CASSQDREQGAVGDTQYF. V usage is TRBV4-1 and J usage is TRBJ2-3; 9 bases line up with TRBD1. CDR1 is MGHRA and CDR2 is YSYEKL in the germline V gene. V lost 0 bases, J lost 5 bases, and 12 bases stayed unmatched. The CDR3 totals 18 residues.

This clonotype was seen more than once but under ten times. The chain is built from TRBV24-1 and TRBJ2-1, with a tentative D call TRBD1 (6 bases). The CDR3 runs 14 residues. Germline V gene lookup returns CDR1 KGHDR and CDR2 SFDVKD. V lost 1 base to trimming and J lost 7 bases, with 10 bases between them. As DNA, the CDR3 is TGTGCCACCAGTGATTTCCCAGGGGAAAATGAGCAGTTCTTC. It specifies CATSDFPGENEQFF.

This clonotype counts as medium-sized. V gene TRBV14 combines with J gene TRBJ1-1, with D possibly being TRBD1 (5 bases). Germline V gene sequence: CDR1 SGHDN, CDR2 FVKESK. V lost 5 bases and J lost 0, with 7 bases in between. This CDR3 comprises 13 residues. CDR3 DNA: TGTGCCAGCAGCGGGACGTTGAACACTGAAGCTTTCTTT. It translates to CASSGTLNTEAFF.

The sample holds a few counts of this clonotype. The chain couples TRBV6-5 to TRBJ1-2; D is possibly TRBD1 (5 bases). This CDR3 region has 14 residues. Trimming pared 6 bases from V and 7 bases from J, leaving 18 bases between. Germline V gene sequence: CDR1 MNHEY, CDR2 SVGAGI. The CDR3 nucleotides read TGTGCCAGCAGCCAAGCCACAGGCAGAGGTGGCTACACCTTC. This gives the protein CASSQATGRGGYTF.

The chain carries TRBV11-2 and TRBJ2-3; TRBD2 agrees at 12 bases. This CDR3 comprises 17 residues. CDR1 SGHAT and CDR2 FQNNGV come from the germline V gene. J gave up 6 bases and V 2 bases, and 9 bases lay outside the gene matches. CDR3 sequence reads: CASSLLAGGPRFDTQYF. CDR3 in DNA: TGTGCCAGCAGCTTACTAGCGGGGGGGCCCCGATTCGATACGCAGTATTTT. Combining the CDR3 with reference TRBV11-2 and TRBJ2-3 gives the whole variable domain EAGVAQSPRYKIIEKRQSVAFWCNPISGHATLYWYQQILGQGPKLLIQFQNNGVVDDSQLPKDRFSAERLKGVDSTLKIQPAKLEDSAVYLCASSLLAGGPRFDTQYFGPGTRLTVL.

This clonotype was recorded at least ten times. The chain is built from TRBV7-2 and TRBJ1-4; 7 bases agree with TRBD1. CDR1 and CDR2 (germline): SGHTA, FQGNSA. The CDR3 runs to 16 residues. V dropped 5 bases and J dropped 3; count of bases not matched to a gene: 9. The CDR3 coding sequence is TGTGCCAGCAGCCGCTTTATCAGGGGGGCTAATGAAAAACTGTTTTTT. Protein product: CASSRFIRGANEKLFF.

This clonotype was detected many times. The chain uses TRBV29-1 and TRBJ2-1, with TRBD1 matching over 7 bases. V gave up 2 bases and J gave up 6 bases; unmatched junction bases: 7. CDR3 length: 14 amino acids. From germline, CDR1 is SQVTM and CDR2 ANQGSEA. CDR3 DNA: TGCAGCGTTGAAAAGACAGGGAGCGGCAATGAGCAGTTCTTC. Residues: CSVEKTGSGNEQFF.

The table lists this clonotype with many counts. The rearrangement uses TRBV5-5 and TRBJ1-1, with D perhaps TRBD1 (5 bases). Germline values: CDR1 SGHKS, CDR2 YYEKEE (reference sequence). This CDR3 has 13 residues. V was clipped by 5 bases and J by 2 bases, with 10 bases between them. The CDR3 here is CASRARVNTEAFF. The CDR3 DNA sequence: TGTGCCAGCAGAGCCAGGGTCAACACTGAAGCTTTCTTT.

This clonotype has a count of ten or more. The rearrangement uses TRBV6-2 or TRBV6-3 and TRBJ2-1; the match to TRBD2 covers 11 bases. J lost 9 bases, V lost 1 base, and 11 bases had no gene match. Germline V gene lookup returns CDR1 MNHEY and CDR2 SVGEGT. The length of the CDR3 is 17 residues. CDR3 protein: CASSYFFSGGAFPEQFF. The CDR3 nucleotides are TGTGCCAGCAGTTACTTTTTTAGCGGGGGGGCCTTTCCTGAGCAGTTCTTC.

This clonotype was seen a few times. This rearrangement joins TRBV30 to TRBJ2-7; 9 bases match TRBD1. This CDR3 is built from 14 residues. Germline trimming cut 2 bases from V and 3 bases from J; bases unmatched to any gene: 5. Germline CDR1 and CDR2: GTSNPN and SVGIG (reference sequence). The CDR3 protein is CAWSIQGASYEQYF. Written as DNA, the CDR3 is TGTGCCTGGAGTATACAGGGGGCGAGCTACGAGCAGTACTTC.

Relative to its sample, this clonotype is medium-sized (0.01 to 0.1%). The CDR3, as DNA: TGCAGTGTTAAACAGGGGGCGAATGAAAAACTGTTTTTT. Amino acid sequence: CSVKQGANEKLFF. The chain links TRBV20-1 to TRBJ1-4, with 9 bases identical to TRBD1. V trimming: 7 bases; J trimming: 5 bases; junction bases outside the gene matches: 5. Germline V gene sequence: CDR1 DFQATT, CDR2 SNEGSKA (reference sequence). The CDR3 contains 13 residues.

This clonotype appeared a few times. This chain uses TRBV10-3 with TRBJ1-4, with D maybe TRBD1 (6 bases). CDR3 length equals 13 residues. The germline V gene has CDR1 ENHRY and CDR2 SYGVKD. The germline V and J ends were trimmed by 6 bases and 6 bases, with 11 bases remaining between them. This CDR3 reads CAISSGEDEKLFF. The DNA for the CDR3 is TGTGCCATCAGCTCAGGGGAGGATGAAAAACTGTTTTTT.